This T cell receptor beta chain appears in the sequencing data of a study of T cell clonality in common variable immunodeficiency (dated by TCRdb to between 2014 and 2016). For sequencing input, CVID and control samples contributed equivalent amounts of genomic DNA. For every sample, a 60 bp segment covering the rearranged TCRbeta CDR3 region was amplified and then sequenced. TCRbeta amplification used the immunoSEQ assay, a bias-corrected multiplex PCR with high-throughput sequencing. The original methods were these. Every unique nucleotide sequence was considered a clone and was annotated with V, D and J genes, copy number and frequency. Sequences were labeled productive if in frame, and non-productive if out of frame or containing stop codons. As previously described, Shannon's entropy was used to calculate clonality. Mean CDR3 Kyte-Doolittle hydropathy was derived from the predicted amino acid sequences of productive clones. The R hclust function was used to hierarchically cluster scaled V gene usage with Manhattan distance and complete linkage. To assess clone sharing by CDR3 amino acid sequence, 12 repertoires per group were resampled over 100 rounds. The repertoires were searched for around 75 published EBV-specific and fewer than 250 published CMV-specific TCRbeta sequences. A couple of CVID samples yielding fewer than 10,000 sequences were excluded from analysis, leaving some 40 CVID repertoires. TCRdb re-hosts the immuneACCESS table, in-frame sequences only. Its copies lack some clones; in the studies checked, an unresolved V gene accounts for under half of them, and the cause for the rest is not known. The D gene and trimming were derived from the DNA, and the V and J assignments and clone size from that table. The table records roughly 39,000 clones for this sample, and not one of them appears only once. The top ten hold around 5.8% of the sample.

CVID was diagnosed by standard criteria: serum IgG, IgA and/or IgM reduced below normal range, plus specific antibody deficiency. There were approximately 46 subjects in the CVID group (around 30 male and roughly 15 female), ranging in age from about 8 to 64 years, with a mean age of around 39. Predominantly Caucasian heritage was noted among both the CVID patients and the healthy controls. At the time of study participation, every CVID subject had been on replacement immunoglobulin therapy for one year or longer. No CVID subject was ill or taking immunomodulatory or immunosuppressive medication when blood was collected. From each donor, roughly 5 to 8.5 ml of heparinized peripheral whole blood was collected. Genomic DNA from adults with common variable immune deficiency (CVID) and from healthy adult controls was used to sequence TCRbeta CDR3 repertoires. To isolate peripheral blood mononuclear cells, diluted blood was subjected to density centrifugation over Hypaque 1077 or Ficoll-Paque. Genomic DNA was obtained from unsorted mononuclear cells using either Qiagen column purification or a centrifugation-based method.

This clone was found many times. What antigen it recognizes has not been identified. Coverage ceases 3 residues before the CDR3 finishes, and the germline J gene fills in the end. Findings and caveats that apply to the study as a whole: Healthy controls shared more TCRbeta clones with each other than CVID subjects shared among themselves (p < 0.0001). According to the authors, finding the cause of the higher clonality in CVID would require sequencing the repertoires of T cell subpopulations. Even though DNA input was equal, the average per sample came to about 81,820 unique sequences for controls compared with about 31,547 for CVID samples. TCRbeta clonality was higher in CVID subjects than in healthy controls (t-test p = 0.018), and the increase was most characteristic of about a third of subjects. CVID TCRbeta sequences were reported to have fewer deletions and N-nucleotide insertions and to lack highly modified clones with 13 or more V deletions. Correlations of repertoire features with clinical complications were constrained by heterogeneity among patients within the CVID cohort.

The germline V gene (reference sequence) supplies CDR1 SGHNT and CDR2 YYREEE. V loses 0 bases, J loses 4 bases, and the germline ends lie 4 bases apart. Taken from cysteine to phenylalanine, the CDR3 has 13 residues. The DNA shown is the part of the CDR3 that was read: 30 bases, in frame from base 1. Recombination connected TRBV5-4 to TRBJ2-2, with the D gene not clear enough to name. Sequencing was carried out using peripheral blood mononuclear cells. The sequence came from a human donor with common variable immunodeficiency. For the CDR3, the sequence is CASSLELTGELFF. The sequenced CDR3 bases are TGTGCCAGCAGCTTGGAACTCACCGGGGAG.